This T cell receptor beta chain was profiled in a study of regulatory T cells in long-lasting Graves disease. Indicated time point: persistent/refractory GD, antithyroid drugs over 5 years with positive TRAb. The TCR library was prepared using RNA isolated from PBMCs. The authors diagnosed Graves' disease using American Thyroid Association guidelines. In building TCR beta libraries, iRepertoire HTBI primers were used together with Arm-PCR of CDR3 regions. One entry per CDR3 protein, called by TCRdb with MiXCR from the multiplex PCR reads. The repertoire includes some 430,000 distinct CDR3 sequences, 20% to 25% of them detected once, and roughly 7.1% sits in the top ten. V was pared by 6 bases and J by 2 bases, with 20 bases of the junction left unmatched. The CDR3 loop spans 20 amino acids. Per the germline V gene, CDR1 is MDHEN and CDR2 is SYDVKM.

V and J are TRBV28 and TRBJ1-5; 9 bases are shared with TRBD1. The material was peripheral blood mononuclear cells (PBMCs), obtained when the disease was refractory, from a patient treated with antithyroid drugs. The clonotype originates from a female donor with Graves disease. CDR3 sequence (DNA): TGTGCCAGCAGGAACACGCGCCGGGACAGGGATCTCCGGGGCAATCAGCCCCAGCATTTT. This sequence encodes CASRNTRRDRDLRGNQPQHF.